Listed here is a single TCR beta chain. Its antigen is not known. Template switching added a universal primer site, and cDNA bore unique molecular identifiers. TCRdb itself ran the 5' RACE reads through MiXCR, one entry per CDR3 protein. The data contain about 790,000 distinct CDR3 sequences, 15% to 20% of them singletons. The CDR3 has 16 residues. Germline loops: CDR1 KGHSY, CDR2 FQNENV. The V end lost 2 bases, the J end lost 4 bases, and 18 bases lay between the germline ends. This sample is drawn from a study of identical twins. Overall study results and limits: Twin-shared out-of-frame alpha sequences showed excess low generation probability. The more abundant beta clonotypes in cord blood had fewer insertions, and memory repertoires did not show this.

The same data also went into a second study, on T cells expressing NK-cell markers. That work adds: All TCR beta repertoires analysed originated from sorted CD3+CD56+NKG2C+, CD3+CD56+NKG2C- and CD3+CD56-NKG2C+ T cells.

The rearrangement uses TRBV16 and TRBJ2-7; no firm D call. Sequencing was done on a sample of PBMCs. The clonotype originates from a woman younger than 30 in good health. The CDR3 loop is CASSQTSAGDAYEQYF. As DNA, the CDR3 is TGTGCCAGCAGCCAAACGAGCGCTGGAGACGCGTACGAGCAGTACTTC. The complete variable domain, with remaining parts taken from reference TRBV16 and TRBJ2-7, reads GEEVAQTPKHLVRGEGQKAKLYCAPIKGHSYVFWYQQVLKNEFKFLISFQNENVFDETGMPKERFSAKCLPNSPCSLEIQATKLEDSAVYFCASSQTSAGDAYEQYFGPGTRLTVT.